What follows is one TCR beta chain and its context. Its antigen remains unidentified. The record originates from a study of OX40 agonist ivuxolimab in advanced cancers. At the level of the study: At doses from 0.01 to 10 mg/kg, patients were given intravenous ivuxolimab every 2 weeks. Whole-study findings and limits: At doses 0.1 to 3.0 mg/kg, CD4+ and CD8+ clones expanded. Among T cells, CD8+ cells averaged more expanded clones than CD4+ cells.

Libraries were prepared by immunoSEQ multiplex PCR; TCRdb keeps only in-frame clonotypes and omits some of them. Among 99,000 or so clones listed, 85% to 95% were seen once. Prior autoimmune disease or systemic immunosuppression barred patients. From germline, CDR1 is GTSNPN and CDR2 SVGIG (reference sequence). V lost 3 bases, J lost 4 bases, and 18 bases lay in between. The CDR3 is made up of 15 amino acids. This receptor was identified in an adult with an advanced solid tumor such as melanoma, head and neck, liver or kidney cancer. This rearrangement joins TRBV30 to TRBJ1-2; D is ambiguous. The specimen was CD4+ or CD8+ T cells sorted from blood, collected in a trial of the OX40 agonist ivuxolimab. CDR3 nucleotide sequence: TGTGCCTGGAGGGTCAGGAGCCCCCGGGGCTATGGCTACACCTTC. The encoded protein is CAWRVRSPRGYGYTF.